This TCR beta chain originates from a study of cytomegalovirus exposure and HLA in healthy donors. Study information: HLA-typed donors were the source of approximately 88 million unique TCRs held in an early data release.

The primer mix had 60 Vbeta and 13 Jbeta primers. TCRdb's table, derived via immunoSEQ multiplex PCR, lists solely in-frame clones and lacks some. The table includes approximately 120,000 clones, 65% to 75% detected once. Deletions cut 3 bases from V and 6 bases from J, with 11 bases between. The CDR3 consists of 13 residues. Germline V lookup: CDR1 WNHNN, CDR2 SYGVQD (reference sequence). The sequenced sample consisted of PBMCs. The chain has TRBV10-1 and TRBJ1-2; possible D gene TRBD1, 5 bases. The receptor was isolated from a woman aged 45 to 65 in good health and CMV-seropositive. The CDR3 sequence: CASSDGTYDGYTF. The CDR3 DNA reads TGCGCCAGCAGTGATGGGACTTATGATGGCTACACCTTC.